What follows describes a single T cell receptor (beta chain). This receptor's antigen is unknown. The input lacks base qualities; no much larger clone sits a single base away. These data are taken from a study of T cell responses to AZD1222 COVID-19 vaccine (dated by TCRdb to the early 2020s). Regarding the complete study: A total of around 240 trial participants underwent TCR sequencing, of whom 207 had received two doses of AZD1222 and some 25 had received two doses of the MenACWY control vaccine. Trial participants were enrolled into age subgroups of 18-55, 56-69 and 70-plus years, which contained approximately 150, 28 and 58 TCR-sequenced participants, respectively. Summary of the overall study and its limitations: Epitopes outside the regions mutated in the B.1.351 and B.1.1.7 variants were reportedly recognized by nearly half of the unique spike-specific TCRs. Participants were mostly white British and included more females than males, and it was suggested by the authors that clonal diversity may have been underestimated. The 56-69-year group was small, and its depth increase did not reach significance, likely because of low power. Conclusions about previously exposed vaccinees were limited because only a handful of AZD1222 recipients were SARS-CoV-2 seropositive at baseline. Because no samples from the day 14 peak response were available, repertoires could be characterized only after the peak T cell response. CD4 TCRs associated with the vaccine covered the entire spike protein, and the dominant responses were in regions 160-218 and 743-854. After two AZD1222 doses, spike-specific TCR breadth and depth were significantly higher than at day 0 and than in MenACWY recipients.

The CDR3 regions of human TCRbeta chains were subjected to immunosequencing. In the authors' own workflow: Repertoire TCRs were checked for matches against a reference library of SARS-CoV-2-specific TCRs that had been generated using the MIRA antigen-specificity platform. Breadth was defined as the fraction of unique TCRs that were SARS-CoV-2-associated. Depth was defined as the fraction of total T cells that were SARS-CoV-2-associated. Using the MIRA data, every spike-specific TCR was mapped to the spike region that the TCR reacted to and assigned to either a CD4 or a CD8 class. Log10-transformed breadth and depth values were compared by one-way ANOVA with Sidak's multiple comparisons tests. TCRdb holds this immuneACCESS table with in-frame rearrangements only. Some clones are missing; in checked studies, unresolved V genes explain under half, and the rest has no known cause. V, J and clone size reflect that table, while D and trimming were determined from the DNA. The sample data list approximately 80,000 clones, and approximately 90% of these were observed just once. 28% of the sample is in the top ten clones.

Taken with the paper, the label for time point translates to: about 28 days (+/-7) after the second vaccine dose. AZD1222 recipients with second doses at about 4 weeks or about 12 weeks were pooled, because spike-specific TCR depth and breadth did not differ between schedules. Vaccinee samples were obtained from the UK trials COV001 and COV002, which included a single-blind randomized controlled phase 2/3 trial of AZD1222 (ChAdOx1 nCoV-19) in healthy adults. Trial participant PBMC samples were collected at day 0 and day 28 after the second dose for TCRbeta chain sequencing. V was cut back by 6 bases and J by 3 bases, leaving a gap of 12 bases between them. Including the terminal cysteine and phenylalanine, the CDR3 comprises 14 residues. This entry keeps only the CDR3 DNA: 42 bases, framed from base 1. From the germline V gene, CDR1 is MDHEN and CDR2 is SYDVKM.

The sequencing here drew on peripheral blood, taken 28 days after the second AZD1222 dose. This chain is built from TRBV28 and TRBJ2-1; the D gene is perhaps TRBD1, from 5 matching bases. This clonotype was obtained from an adult who received the AZD1222 COVID-19 vaccine. CDR3 loop: CASRIKTVYNEQFF. The sequenced DNA is TGTGCCAGCAGAATAAAGACAGTCTACAATGAGCAGTTCTTC.